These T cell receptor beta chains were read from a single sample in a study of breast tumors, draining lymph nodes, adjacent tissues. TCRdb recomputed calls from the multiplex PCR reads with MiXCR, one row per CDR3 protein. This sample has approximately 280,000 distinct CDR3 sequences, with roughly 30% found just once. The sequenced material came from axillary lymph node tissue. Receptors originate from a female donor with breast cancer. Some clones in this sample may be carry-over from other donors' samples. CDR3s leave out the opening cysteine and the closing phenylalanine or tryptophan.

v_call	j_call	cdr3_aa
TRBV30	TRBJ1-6	AWSDPFAGGISPLH
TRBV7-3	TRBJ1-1	ASSLDRPDGAF
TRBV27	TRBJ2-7	ASSLSRRETHEQY
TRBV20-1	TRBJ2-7	SAGRPLGLRDEQY
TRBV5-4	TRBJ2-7	ASSLGTATYEQY
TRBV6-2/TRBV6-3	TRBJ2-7	ASSYTSGIYEQY
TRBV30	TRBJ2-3	AWSVGYPGTQY
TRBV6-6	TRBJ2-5	ASSPRGQVETQY
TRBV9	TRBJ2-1	ASSVAAQPVQF
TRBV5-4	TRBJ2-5	ASSLIAASQETQY
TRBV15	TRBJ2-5	ATSRGQGGQETQY
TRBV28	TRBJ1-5	ASRSSGTGMNQPQH
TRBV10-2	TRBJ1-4	ASRATGENGKLF
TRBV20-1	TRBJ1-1	SARAGGRDTEAF
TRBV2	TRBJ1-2	ASSGTGANYGYT
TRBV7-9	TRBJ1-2	ASSPEGGNHGYT
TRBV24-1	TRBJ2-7	ATSAIGRNPRDYEQY
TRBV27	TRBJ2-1	ASSPRMRGNNEQF
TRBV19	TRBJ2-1	ASSSPRGTRVYNEQF
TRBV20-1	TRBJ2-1	SARVVATNEQF
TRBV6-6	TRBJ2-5	ASSYSGQEETQY
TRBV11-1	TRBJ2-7	ASSPSGGVNEQY
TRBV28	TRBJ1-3	ASSSPVLSSGNTIY
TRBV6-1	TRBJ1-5	ASSGQFSNQPQH
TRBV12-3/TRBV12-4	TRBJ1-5	ASSLSSNSNQPQH
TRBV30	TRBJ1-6	AWGQGGSYNSPLH
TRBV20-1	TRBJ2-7	SATPDDSPYEQY
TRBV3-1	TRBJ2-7	ASSQVLSEQY
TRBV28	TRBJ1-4	AGSPRGQTAEKLF
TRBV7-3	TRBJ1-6	ASSLGDRVNSPLH
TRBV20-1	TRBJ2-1	SANIAGGGNEQF
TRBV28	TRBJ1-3	ASSAPMDRGNTIY
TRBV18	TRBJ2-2	ASSPGQTGELF
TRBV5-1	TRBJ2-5	ASSRRSRDYREETQY
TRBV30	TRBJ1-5	AWSSGGYQPQH
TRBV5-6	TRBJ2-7	ASSSKQTYEQY